A single sample is the source of the 17 T cell receptor beta chains below, sequenced in a study of blood T cell repertoires in COVID-19. Repertoires were generated with immunoSEQ multiplex PCR, while TCRdb's copy carries only in-frame clones and drops some. The repertoire includes approximately 260,000 clones, just under 90% of them detected once, and about 4% sits in the top ten. The specimen was peripheral blood. These receptors were obtained from a middle-aged woman with acute or convalescent COVID-19.

This clone showed up just once. The V and J genes are TRBV11-2 and TRBJ2-2; TRBD1 agrees at 12 bases. The CDR3 extends over 15 amino acids. The junction had 5 bases not matched to a gene; V was cut back by 5 bases and J by 7 bases. The germline gives CDR1 SGHAT, CDR2 FQNNGV. The CDR3 DNA is TGTGCCAGCAGCAGGGACAGGGGGCGAGGCGGGGAGCTGTTTTTT. Translated: CASSRDRGRGGELFF.

V is TRBV7-9 and J is TRBJ1-2, with 8 nucleotides matching TRBD1. The germline CDR1 and CDR2 sequences are SEHNR and FQNEAQ (reference sequence). The CDR3 runs to 14 residues. Trimming took 7 bases from V and 8 from J; bases not matched to a gene: 12. CDR3 sequence reads: CASNFQGAREGYTF. The CDR3 bases are TGTGCCAGCAATTTTCAGGGGGCTCGGGAAGGCTACACCTTC.

The rearrangement joins TRBV2 to TRBJ1-2, with TRBD1 as a possible D gene (5 bases). Germline CDR1 SNHLY, CDR2 FYNNEI. Trimming stripped 6 bases from V and 4 bases from J, with 27 bases between. The CDR3 has 18 amino acids. The DNA for the CDR3 is TGTGCCAGCAGCTTCCCACTCACCCGTCAGACAGCGGGCTATGGCTACACCTTC. Encoded protein: CASSFPLTRQTAGYGYTF.

For the CDR3, the DNA is TGTGCCAGCAGCCCCTTTCCGGGACAGGGCCGGTATAATTCACCCCTCCACTTT. It encodes CASSPFPGQGRYNSPLHF. The chain has TRBV14 and TRBJ1-6; 9 bases map to TRBD1. With 4 bases clipped from V and 4 bases from J, the junction kept 11 bases outside the gene matches. CDR3 size: 18 residues. Germline CDR1 is SGHDN and CDR2 is FVKESK.

The chain carries TRBV5-1 and TRBJ2-5; D is possibly TRBD2 (5 bases). Germline CDR1 and CDR2: SGHRS and YFSETQ. This CDR3 spans 14 amino acids. V lost 6 bases to trimming and J lost 5 bases, with 17 bases between them. CDR3 region: CASTTNAGKETQYF. DNA for the CDR3: TGCGCCAGCACTACCAATGCGGGCAAGGAGACCCAGTACTTC.

The V gene is TRBV28, the J gene TRBJ2-5; D may be TRBD1 (5 bases). Germline V CDR1 and CDR2: MDHEN, SYDVKM. The CDR3 length is 15 residues. V shed 8 bases and J shed 4 bases, with 20 bases lying between them. For the CDR3, the DNA is TGTGCCAGCCGACCCCCCCAGGGCGCCGGAGAGACCCAGTACTTC. Amino acid sequence: CASRPPQGAGETQYF.

The chain combines TRBV4-2 with TRBJ2-3, with 13 positions matching TRBD2. The germline V gene has CDR1 LGHNA and CDR2 YNFKEQ. The CDR3 totals 18 residues. Unmatched junction bases numbered 11, after V lost 4 bases and J lost 4 bases. In DNA form, the CDR3 reads TGTGCCAGCAGCCGGCAGACTAAAACTAGCGGGGGGGCAGATACGCAGTATTTT. It codes for CASSRQTKTSGGADTQYF.

V is TRBV6-6 and J is TRBJ1-1, with D possibly TRBD1 on 6 matching bases. CDR1 and CDR2 from the germline V gene are MNHNY and SVGAGI (reference sequence). V was cut by 8 bases and J by 0 bases, with 16 bases left in between. The CDR3 covers 15 residues. The CDR3 sequence: CASQQTTGLNTEAFF. CDR3 DNA: TGTGCCAGCCAACAGACGACAGGTTTGAACACTGAAGCTTTCTTT.

The rearrangement links TRBV6-5 to TRBJ1-1; 12 nucleotides align to TRBD1. The length of the CDR3 is 14 residues. Germline V gene lookup returns CDR1 MNHEY and CDR2 SVGAGI. The V and J ends lost 8 bases and 4 bases, in that order; junction bases with no gene match: 5. The CDR3 sequence is CASRRDRGPTEAFF. The CDR3 DNA sequence: TGTGCCAGCCGTAGGGACAGGGGGCCCACTGAAGCTTTCTTT.

The J gene is TRBJ2-1, the V gene TRBV6-4; TRBD1 aligns across 9 bases. This CDR3 has 16 residues. In germline, CDR1 is MRHNA, CDR2 SNTAGT. Losses at the gene ends were 4 bases for V and 8 bases for J; bases not matched to a gene: 12. The chain's CDR3 is CASSAVWGQGLDEQFF. CDR3 DNA: TGTGCCAGCAGTGCCGTCTGGGGACAGGGATTGGATGAGCAGTTCTTC.

The chain joins TRBV30 to TRBJ1-2, with a possible D match to TRBD1 (5 bases). In germline, CDR1 is GTSNPN, CDR2 SVGIG (reference sequence). V dropped 2 bases and J dropped 3 bases, with 7 bases sitting between them. This CDR3 region has 12 residues. The CDR3 sequence is CAWSPQDYGYTF. CDR3 in DNA: TGTGCCTGGAGTCCACAGGACTATGGCTACACCTTC. The whole variable domain, filled in from reference TRBV30 and TRBJ1-2, reads SQTIHQWPATLVQPVGSPLSLECTVEGTSNPNLYWYRQAAGRGLQLLFYSVGIGQISSEVPQNLSASRPQDRQFILSSKKLLLSDSGFYLCAWSPQDYGYTFGSGTRLTVV.

The gene calls are TRBV6-4 and TRBJ1-6; 9 nucleotides match TRBD1. The germline CDR1 and CDR2 sequences are MRHNA and SNTAGT. CDR3 length: 15 residues. V dropped 0 bases and J dropped 13; count of bases not matched to a gene: 7. CDR3 sequence: CASSDSRDRASPLHF. CDR3 bases: TGTGCCAGCAGTGACTCGAGGGACAGGGCGTCGCCCCTCCACTTT.

The J gene is TRBJ1-1, the V gene TRBV19, with 7 nucleotides matching TRBD1. The trim removed 1 base at V and 1 base at J, leaving 9 bases unmatched. The CDR3 extends over 17 amino acids. Germline values: CDR1 LNHDA, CDR2 SQIVND (reference sequence). CDR3 residues: CASSIGERGTANTEAFF. DNA for the CDR3: TGTGCCAGTAGTATAGGCGAGAGAGGGACAGCGAACACTGAAGCTTTCTTT.

This clone turned up a few times. V is TRBV4-1 and J is TRBJ1-2; tentatively, D is TRBD1 (5 bases). Germline loops: CDR1 MGHRA, CDR2 YSYEKL. V was pared by 7 bases and J by 3 bases, with 27 bases between. The CDR3 extends over 18 amino acids. The CDR3 is CASTHPLPRYEGDYGYTF. CDR3 DNA: TGCGCCAGCACCCACCCGCTACCGCGTTATGAAGGGGACTATGGCTACACCTTC.

The rearrangement links TRBV29-1 to TRBJ1-2; tentative D call: TRBD1 (6 bases). This CDR3 has 13 residues. The germline CDR1 and CDR2 sequences are SQVTM and ANQGSEA. The germline V and J ends were trimmed by 6 bases and 5 bases, with 16 bases remaining between them. The CDR3 sequence: CSVKGGDKYGYTF. In DNA form, the CDR3 reads TGCAGCGTCAAGGGGGGGGACAAATATGGCTACACCTTC.

J is TRBJ1-1 and V is TRBV4-2, with TRBD1 as a possible D gene (6 bases). V was trimmed by 1 base and J by 5 bases, leaving 17 bases between them. Germline CDR1 and CDR2: LGHNA and YNFKEQ. This CDR3 comprises 16 residues. For the CDR3, the DNA is TGTGCCAGCAGCCAAGTACAGGGCTTTAGTATGACTGAAGCTTTCTTT. Translating gives CASSQVQGFSMTEAFF.

V is TRBV4-1 and J is TRBJ2-2; 8 bases map to TRBD2. The CDR3 consists of 18 residues. V shed 0 bases and J 4 bases; nucleotides not matched to a gene: 10. Germline-derived CDR1 and CDR2 are MGHRA and YSYEKL. CDR3: CASSQDVAGGGPTGELFF. DNA for the CDR3: TGCGCCAGCAGCCAAGATGTGGCGGGCGGGGGGCCCACCGGGGAGCTGTTTTTT.